This record concerns one T cell receptor beta chain sequence. The target antigen is unknown. The method was immunoSEQ multiplex PCR; TCRdb's version includes in-frame clones alone and lacks a portion of them. The data contain some 66,000 clones, about 88% of them singletons. Germline V CDR1 and CDR2: SGHNT, YYREEE (reference sequence). The ends were cut back, 1 base at V and 4 bases at J, with 23 bases in the middle. The CDR3 consists of 18 residues. The data were taken from a study of T cell responses to AZD1222 COVID-19 vaccine. Overall study results and limits: Donors were chiefly white British, with a greater number of females, and clonal diversity was perhaps underestimated.

This material consisted of peripheral blood, taken 28 days after the second AZD1222 dose. The sequence was obtained from an adult who received the AZD1222 COVID-19 vaccine. The chain joins TRBV5-4 to TRBJ1-2, with D possibly matching TRBD1 (5 bases). This chain's CDR3 is CASSLRDSESWAVYGYTF. CDR3 DNA: TGTGCCAGCAGCTTGAGGGACTCCGAATCATGGGCGGTCTATGGCTACACCTTC.